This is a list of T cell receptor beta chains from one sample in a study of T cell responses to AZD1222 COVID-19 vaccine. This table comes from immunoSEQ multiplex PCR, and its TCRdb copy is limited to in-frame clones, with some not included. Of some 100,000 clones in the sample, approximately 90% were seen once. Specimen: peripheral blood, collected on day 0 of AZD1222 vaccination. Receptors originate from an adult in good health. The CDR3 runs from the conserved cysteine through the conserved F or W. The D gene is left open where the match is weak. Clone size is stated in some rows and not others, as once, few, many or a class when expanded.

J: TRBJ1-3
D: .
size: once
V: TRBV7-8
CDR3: CASSLGLRTGNTIYF
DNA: TGTGCCAGCAGCTTAGGATTGCGTACTGGAAACACCATATATTTT

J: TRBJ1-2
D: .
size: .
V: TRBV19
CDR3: CASSTFEANYGYTF
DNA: TGTGCCAGTTCTACCTTCGAAGCTAACTATGGCTACACCTTC

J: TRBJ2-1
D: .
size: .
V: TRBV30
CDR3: CAWTIQVSASSNQFF
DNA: TGTGCCTGGACTATACAGGTTTCGGCCTCCTCAAACCAGTTCTTC

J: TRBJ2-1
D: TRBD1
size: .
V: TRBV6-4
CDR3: CASSDWDRGRGEQFF
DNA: TGTGCCAGCAGTGATTGGGACAGGGGGCGCGGGGAGCAGTTCTTC

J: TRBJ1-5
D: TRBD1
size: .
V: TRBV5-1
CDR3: CASSLGQGDQPQHF
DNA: TGCGCCAGCAGCCTGGGACAGGGGGACCAGCCCCAGCATTTT

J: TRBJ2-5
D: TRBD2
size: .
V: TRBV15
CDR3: CATTAGGETQYF
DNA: TGTGCCACCACGGCGGGGGGAGAGACCCAGTACTTC

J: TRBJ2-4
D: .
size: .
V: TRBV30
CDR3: CAWKGAGGTSQIIQYF
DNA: TGTGCCTGGAAAGGGGCCGGCGGCACTAGCCAGATCATTCAGTACTTC

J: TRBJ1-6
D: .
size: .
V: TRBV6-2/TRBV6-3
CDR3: CASSLSTPPSLHF
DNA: TGTGCCAGCAGTCTCTCGACCCCTCCGTCCCTCCACTTT

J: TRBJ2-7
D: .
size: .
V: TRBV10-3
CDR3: CAISVETSYEQYF
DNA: TGTGCCATCAGTGTTGAGACCTCCTACGAGCAGTACTTC

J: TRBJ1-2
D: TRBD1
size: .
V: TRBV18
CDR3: CASSTGQGYSYTF
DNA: TGTGCCAGCTCAACCGGACAGGGGTACAGCTACACCTTC

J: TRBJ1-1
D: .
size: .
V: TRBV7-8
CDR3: CASSLEENTEAFF
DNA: TGTGCCAGCAGCTTAGAGGAGAACACTGAAGCTTTCTTT

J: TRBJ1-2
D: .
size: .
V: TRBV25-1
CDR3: CASRREGHGYTF
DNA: TGTGCCAGCAGGCGGGAGGGGCATGGCTACACCTTC

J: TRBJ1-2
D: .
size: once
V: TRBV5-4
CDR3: CASSTQSGYGGYTF
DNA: TGTGCCAGCAGCACCCAGTCAGGGTATGGTGGCTACACCTTC

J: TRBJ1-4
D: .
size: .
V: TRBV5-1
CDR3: CASSADGLANEKLFF
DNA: TGCGCCAGCAGTGCTGACGGGTTAGCTAATGAAAAACTGTTTTTT

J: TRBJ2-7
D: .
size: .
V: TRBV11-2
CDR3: CASSFRGAPGQYHEQYF
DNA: TGTGCCAGCAGTTTTAGGGGGGCCCCGGGACAGTACCACGAGCAGTACTTC

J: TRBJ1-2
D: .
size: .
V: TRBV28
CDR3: CASRLRGGRNYGYTF
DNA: TGTGCCAGCAGACTCCGGGGGGGGAGAAACTATGGCTACACCTTC

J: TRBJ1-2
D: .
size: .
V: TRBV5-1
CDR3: CASSSGVYTDGYTF
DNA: TGCGCCAGCAGCTCGGGGGTCTACACGGATGGCTACACCTTC

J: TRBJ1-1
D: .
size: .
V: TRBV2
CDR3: CASSEGLSPEAFF
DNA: TGTGCCAGCAGTGAAGGGTTGAGTCCTGAAGCTTTCTTT

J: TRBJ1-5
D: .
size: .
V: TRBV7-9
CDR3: CASSLVGGIGNQPQHF
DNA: TGTGCCAGCAGCTTAGTAGGGGGGATTGGGAATCAGCCCCAGCATTTT

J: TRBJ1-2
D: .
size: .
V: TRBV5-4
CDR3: CASSPADGWNGYTF
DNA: TGTGCCAGCAGCCCCGCCGACGGCTGGAATGGCTACACCTTC

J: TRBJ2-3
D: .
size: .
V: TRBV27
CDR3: CASSPRFSTDTQYF
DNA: TGTGCCAGCAGTCCGAGATTTAGCACAGATACGCAGTATTTT

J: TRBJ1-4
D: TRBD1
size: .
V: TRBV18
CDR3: CASSPLTGGHEKLFF
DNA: TGTGCCAGCTCACCCTTGACAGGGGGTCATGAAAAACTGTTTTTT

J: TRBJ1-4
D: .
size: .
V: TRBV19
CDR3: CASSNNREKLFF
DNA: TGTGCCAGTAGTAATAACAGAGAGAAACTGTTTTTT

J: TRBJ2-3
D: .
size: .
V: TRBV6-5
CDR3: CASSYNQGTQYF
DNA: TGTGCCAGCAGTTACAATCAGGGTACGCAGTATTTT

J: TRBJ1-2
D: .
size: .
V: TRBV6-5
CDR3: CASSYSGGERGYTF
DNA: TGTGCCAGCAGTTACTCGGGCGGAGAGAGGGGCTACACCTTC

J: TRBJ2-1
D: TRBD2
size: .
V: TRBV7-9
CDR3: CASSGTSGGTTPYNEQFF
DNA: TGTGCCAGCAGCGGGACTAGCGGGGGGACCACTCCCTACAATGAGCAGTTCTTC

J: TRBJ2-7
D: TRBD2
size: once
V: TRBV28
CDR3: CASSPYGLVAYEQYF
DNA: TGTGCCAGCAGTCCGTATGGACTAGTCGCCTACGAGCAGTACTTC

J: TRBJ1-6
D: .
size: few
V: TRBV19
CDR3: CASSTNTVGNSPLHF
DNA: TGTGCCAGTAGTACTAACACAGTAGGTAATTCACCCCTCCACTTT

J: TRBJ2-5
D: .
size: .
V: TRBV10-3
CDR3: CAISAGIQETQYF
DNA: TGTGCCATCAGTGCGGGGATTCAAGAGACCCAGTACTTC

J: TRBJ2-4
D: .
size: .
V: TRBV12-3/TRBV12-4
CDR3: CASSGGQQNIQYF
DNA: TGTGCCAGCAGCGGGGGACAGCAAAACATTCAGTACTTC

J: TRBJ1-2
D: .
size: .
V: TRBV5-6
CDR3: CASSLVSHGYTF
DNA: TGTGCCAGCAGCTTGGTGTCCCATGGCTACACCTTC

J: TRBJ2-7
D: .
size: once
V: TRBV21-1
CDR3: CASSRNEQYF
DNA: TGTGCCAGCAGCAGGAACGAGCAGTACTTC

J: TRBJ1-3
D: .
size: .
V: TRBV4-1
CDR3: CASSHASSSGNTIYF
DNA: TGCGCCAGCAGCCACGCCTCAAGCTCTGGAAACACCATATATTTT

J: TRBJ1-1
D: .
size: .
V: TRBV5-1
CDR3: CASSWSANTEAFF
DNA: TGCGCCAGCAGCTGGTCGGCTAACACTGAAGCTTTCTTT

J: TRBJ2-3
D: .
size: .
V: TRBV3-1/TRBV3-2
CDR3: CASSLGHSTDTQYF
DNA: TGTGCCAGCAGCCTGGGACACAGCACAGATACGCAGTATTTT

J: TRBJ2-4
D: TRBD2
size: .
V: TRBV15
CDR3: CATSRDGGTSGGSAKNIQYF
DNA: TGTGCCACCAGCAGAGATGGTGGGACTAGCGGGGGTTCAGCCAAAAACATTCAGTACTTC

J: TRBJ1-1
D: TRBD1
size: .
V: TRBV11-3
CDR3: CASSPGGYGTEAFF
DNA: TGTGCCAGCAGCCCAGGGGGCTACGGCACTGAAGCTTTCTTT

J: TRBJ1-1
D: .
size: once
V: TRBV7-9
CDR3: CASSERGTNTEAFF
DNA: TGTGCCAGCAGCGAAAGAGGGACGAACACTGAAGCTTTCTTT

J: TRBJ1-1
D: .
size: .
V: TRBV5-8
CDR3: CASISLTEAFF
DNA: TGTGCCAGCATCTCGCTCACTGAAGCTTTCTTT

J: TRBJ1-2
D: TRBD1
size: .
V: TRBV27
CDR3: CASSLSLGQGAYGYTF
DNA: TGTGCCAGCAGTTTAAGCCTCGGACAGGGGGCTTATGGCTACACCTTC

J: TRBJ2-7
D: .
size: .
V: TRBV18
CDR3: CASSPPADSYEQYF
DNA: TGTGCCAGCTCACCACCAGCGGATTCCTACGAGCAGTACTTC